This T cell receptor (beta chain) emerged from a study of blood T cells in healthy people across ages. A second PCR of 7 to 11 cycles used a sample-barcoded 5' primer and a J-beta primer mix. TCRdb passed the 5' RACE reads through MiXCR, listing each CDR3 protein once. The data contain roughly 800,000 distinct CDR3 sequences, about three fifths of them singletons. This CDR3 contains 22 residues. Germline loops: CDR1 SGHAT, CDR2 FQNNGV. V shed 1 base, J shed 8 bases, and the junction held 26 bases outside the gene matches. The clonotype was recovered from a man under 40 in good health. The material sequenced was blood. V usage is TRBV11-2 and J usage is TRBJ2-3; 11 positions match TRBD1. DNA for the CDR3: TGTGCCAGCAGCTTAGTTTCCCTTTTACCTCGAGGGACAGGGGGGAGAAAGGGTACGCAGTATTTT. Encoded protein: CASSLVSLLPRGTGGRKGTQYF. The complete variable domain, with remaining parts taken from reference TRBV11-2 and TRBJ2-3, reads EAGVAQSPRYKIIEKRQSVAFWCNPISGHATLYWYQQILGQGPKLLIQFQNNGVVDDSQLPKDRFSAERLKGVDSTLKIQPAKLEDSAVYLCASSLVSLLPRGTGGRKGTQYFGPGTRLTVL.